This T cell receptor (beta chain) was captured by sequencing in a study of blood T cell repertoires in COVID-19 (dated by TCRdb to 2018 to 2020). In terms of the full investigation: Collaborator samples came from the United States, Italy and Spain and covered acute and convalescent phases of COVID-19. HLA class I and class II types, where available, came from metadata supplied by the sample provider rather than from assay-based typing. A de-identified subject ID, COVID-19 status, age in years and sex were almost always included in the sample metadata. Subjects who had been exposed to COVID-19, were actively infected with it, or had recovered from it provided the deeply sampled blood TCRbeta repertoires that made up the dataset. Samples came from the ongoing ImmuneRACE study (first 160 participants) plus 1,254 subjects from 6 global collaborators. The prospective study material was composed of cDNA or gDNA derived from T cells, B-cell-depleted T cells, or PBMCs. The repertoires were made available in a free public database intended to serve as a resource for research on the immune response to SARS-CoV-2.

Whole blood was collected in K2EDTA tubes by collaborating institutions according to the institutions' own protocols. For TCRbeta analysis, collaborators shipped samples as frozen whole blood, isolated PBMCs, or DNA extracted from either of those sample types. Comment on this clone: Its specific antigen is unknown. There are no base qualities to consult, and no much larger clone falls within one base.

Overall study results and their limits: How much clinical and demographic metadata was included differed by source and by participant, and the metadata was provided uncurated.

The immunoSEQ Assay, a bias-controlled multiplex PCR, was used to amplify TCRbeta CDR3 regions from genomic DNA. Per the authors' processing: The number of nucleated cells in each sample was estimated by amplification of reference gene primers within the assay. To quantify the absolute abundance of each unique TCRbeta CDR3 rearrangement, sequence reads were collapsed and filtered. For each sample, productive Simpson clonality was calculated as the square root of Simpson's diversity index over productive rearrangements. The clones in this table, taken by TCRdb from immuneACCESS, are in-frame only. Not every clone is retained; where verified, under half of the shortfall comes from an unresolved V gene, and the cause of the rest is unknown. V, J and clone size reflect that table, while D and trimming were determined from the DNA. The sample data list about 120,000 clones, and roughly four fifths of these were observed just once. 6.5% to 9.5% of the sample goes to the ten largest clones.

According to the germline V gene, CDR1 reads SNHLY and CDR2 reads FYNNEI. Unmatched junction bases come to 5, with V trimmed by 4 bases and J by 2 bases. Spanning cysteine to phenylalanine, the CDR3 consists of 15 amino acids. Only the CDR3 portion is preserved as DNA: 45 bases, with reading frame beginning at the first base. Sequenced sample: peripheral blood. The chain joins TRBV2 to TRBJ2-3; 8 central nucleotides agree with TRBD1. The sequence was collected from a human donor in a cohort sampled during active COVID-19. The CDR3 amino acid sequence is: CASSAGQELTDTQYF. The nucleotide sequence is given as TGTGCCAGCAGTGCGGGACAGGAGCTCACAGATACGCAGTATTTT.